This TCR beta chain came from a study of blood T cell repertoires in COVID-19. Turning to the study itself: Specimens from acute and convalescent COVID-19 originated in the United States, Italy and Spain. Sources were T cells, B-cell-depleted T cells, or PBMCs; the material itself was cDNA or gDNA.

The authors' processing: Amplifying reference gene primers gave estimates of nucleated cell counts. Here immunoSEQ multiplex PCR was the method, and the copy in TCRdb shows in-frame clones only, minus some. V and J calls and clone size follow that table, whereas D and trimming were derived from the DNA. The data show about 120,000 clones, about 70% seen once. The CDR3 covers 15 residues. With 10 bases clipped from V and 2 bases from J, the junction kept 12 bases outside the gene matches. The germline V gene encodes CDR1 SEHNR and CDR2 FQNEAQ (reference sequence). The V call is TRBV7-9, the J call TRBJ1-1, with TRBD1 identical over 8 bases. The TCR was taken from a man aged 60 to 69 with acute or convalescent COVID-19. The sample was peripheral blood. In DNA form, the CDR3 reads TGTGCCACCGGGGGACAGGCGACATTCAACACTGAAGCTTTCTTT. It translates to CATGGQATFNTEAFF.